The rows below give T cell receptor beta chains drawn from one sample of a study of read filtering for tumor transcriptome and immune sequencing. In TCRdb, the reads were re-called with MiXCR into one record per CDR3 protein. The data hold some 50,000 distinct CDR3 sequences, with roughly 20% observed a single time. The sample taken for sequencing was a population of CD138-negative cells sorted from bone marrow. These receptors were collected from a donor at least 40 years old with multiple myeloma. CDR3s include the opening cysteine and the closing phenylalanine or tryptophan. The D gene is left open where the match is weak. Clone size is given for some rows only: seen once, a few or many times, or a class if the clone is expanded.

cdr3_nt: TGTGCCAGCAGCCCGCAGGGTGGCGACCAGGAGACCCAGTACTTC
cdr3_aa: CASSPQGGDQETQYF
j_call: TRBJ2-5
v_call: TRBV7-9
d_call: .
clone_size: many

cdr3_nt: TGTGCCAGCAGTTGGATAGCGGGGGGCACAGATACGCAGTATTTT
cdr3_aa: CASSWIAGGTDTQYF
j_call: TRBJ2-3
v_call: TRBV12-3/TRBV12-4
d_call: TRBD2
clone_size: many

cdr3_nt: TGTGCCAGCAAGCACACCGGGGAGCTGTTTTTT
cdr3_aa: CASKHTGELFF
j_call: TRBJ2-2
v_call: TRBV25-1
d_call: .
clone_size: many

cdr3_nt: TGTGCCAGCAGTCTAGGGGGCCTCCCCTACGAGCAGTACTTC
cdr3_aa: CASSLGGLPYEQYF
j_call: TRBJ2-7
v_call: TRBV28
d_call: TRBD1
clone_size: .

cdr3_nt: TGTGCCAGCAGTTCTCTAGCGGAACCCTACGAGCAGTACTTC
cdr3_aa: CASSSLAEPYEQYF
j_call: TRBJ2-7
v_call: TRBV28
d_call: TRBD2
clone_size: many

cdr3_nt: TGTGCCAGCAGCCCTCCAGGTCTAGTCAAGGAGACCCAGTACTTC
cdr3_aa: CASSPPGLVKETQYF
j_call: TRBJ2-5
v_call: TRBV28
d_call: .
clone_size: many

cdr3_nt: TGTGCCAGCTCAAACCGGGACGGTAGCTCCTACAATGAGCAGTTCTTC
cdr3_aa: CASSNRDGSSYNEQFF
j_call: TRBJ2-1
v_call: TRBV18
d_call: .
clone_size: many

cdr3_nt: TGCAGTGCTAGAGATGGGCGGTACAGGGGGAACACTGAAGCTTTCTTT
cdr3_aa: CSARDGRYRGNTEAFF
j_call: TRBJ1-1
v_call: TRBV20-1
d_call: TRBD1
clone_size: many

cdr3_nt: TGCAGTGCTAGGAGGACAGGGGGCACTGAAGCTTTCTTT
cdr3_aa: CSARRTGGTEAFF
j_call: TRBJ1-1
v_call: TRBV20-1
d_call: TRBD1
clone_size: many

cdr3_nt: TGTGCCAGCAGCTTACCCCAGGGCGAGCAGTACTTC
cdr3_aa: CASSLPQGEQYF
j_call: TRBJ2-7
v_call: TRBV7-2
d_call: .
clone_size: many

cdr3_nt: TGTGCCAGCAGCCAAGTCGGCGGGTTCTACGAGCAGTACTTC
cdr3_aa: CASSQVGGFYEQYF
j_call: TRBJ2-7
v_call: TRBV3-1
d_call: .
clone_size: few

cdr3_nt: TGTGCCAGCAAGCTAGCGGGAGGTGTGGACGAGCAGTACTTC
cdr3_aa: CASKLAGGVDEQYF
j_call: TRBJ2-7
v_call: TRBV2
d_call: TRBD2
clone_size: many

cdr3_nt: TGTGCCAGTAGCAGGGACACCGGGGAGCTGTTTTTT
cdr3_aa: CASSRDTGELFF
j_call: TRBJ2-2
v_call: TRBV19
d_call: .
clone_size: .

cdr3_nt: TGTGCCAGCAGTCCCGTTGACAGGAGGGAGACCCAGTACTTC
cdr3_aa: CASSPVDRRETQYF
j_call: TRBJ2-5
v_call: TRBV27
d_call: .
clone_size: many

cdr3_nt: TGTGCCAGCAGCAATTTGCTAGTCGGAGAGACCCAGTACTTC
cdr3_aa: CASSNLLVGETQYF
j_call: TRBJ2-5
v_call: TRBV21-1
d_call: .
clone_size: many

cdr3_nt: TGCGCCAGCAGCTTGGCAGGGGGCGGTGAAGCTTTCTTT
cdr3_aa: CASSLAGGGEAFF
j_call: TRBJ1-1
v_call: TRBV5-1
d_call: TRBD1
clone_size: many

cdr3_nt: TGTGCCAGCAGTCAGACAGGGTTAGGCAATCAGCCCCAGCATTTT
cdr3_aa: CASSQTGLGNQPQHF
j_call: TRBJ1-5
v_call: TRBV12-3/TRBV12-4
d_call: TRBD1
clone_size: few

cdr3_nt: TGTGCCAGCAGCCCTCCCACCTCCTACAATGAGCAGTTCTTC
cdr3_aa: CASSPPTSYNEQFF
j_call: TRBJ2-1
v_call: TRBV7-9
d_call: .
clone_size: many

cdr3_nt: TGCGCCAACAGCCGAGCCGGGACAGGGTTCTACGAGCAGTACTTC
cdr3_aa: CANSRAGTGFYEQYF
j_call: TRBJ2-7
v_call: TRBV4-1
d_call: TRBD1
clone_size: .